This T cell receptor (beta chain) is from a study of T cells in Graves' hyperthyroidism and ophthalmopathy. Whole-study results and caveats: Classification by a 13 V-J model distinguished ophthalmopathy from stable hyperthyroidism. Ophthalmopathy, as predicted by the model, came a median about seven months after the prediction.

Authors of the study amplified TCR beta CDR3 regions from RNA transcripts. The HTBI primer set was used in a first-round RT-PCR of the TCR CDR3. MiXCR, applied by TCRdb to the multiplex PCR reads, yields one record per CDR3 protein. The sample carries 300,000 to 500,000 distinct CDR3 sequences, about 14% recorded once. Concerning this clonotype itself: Its specificity is not known. It is likely a read error, because the conserved phenylalanine at the end of the CDR3 is missing.

Clinical symptoms, serum thyroxine and TRAb, thyroid ultrasound and orbital computed tomography together formed the diagnostic basis. Sequencing was carried out using blood. The sequence derives from a man aged 50 to 59 with Graves' ophthalmopathy.

The CDR3 region is CASSLGTSGGSYEQYL. DNA of the CDR3: TGTGCCAGCAGCTTAGGGACTAGCGGGGGTTCCTACGAGCAGTACCTC. The chain joins TRBV13 to TRBJ2-7, with TRBD2 matching over 12 bases. Germline lookup yields CDR1 PRHDT and CDR2 FYEKMQ (reference sequence). CDR3 length equals 16 residues. The V gene end was trimmed by 0 bases and the J gene end by 1 base; junction bases not matched to a gene: 1.